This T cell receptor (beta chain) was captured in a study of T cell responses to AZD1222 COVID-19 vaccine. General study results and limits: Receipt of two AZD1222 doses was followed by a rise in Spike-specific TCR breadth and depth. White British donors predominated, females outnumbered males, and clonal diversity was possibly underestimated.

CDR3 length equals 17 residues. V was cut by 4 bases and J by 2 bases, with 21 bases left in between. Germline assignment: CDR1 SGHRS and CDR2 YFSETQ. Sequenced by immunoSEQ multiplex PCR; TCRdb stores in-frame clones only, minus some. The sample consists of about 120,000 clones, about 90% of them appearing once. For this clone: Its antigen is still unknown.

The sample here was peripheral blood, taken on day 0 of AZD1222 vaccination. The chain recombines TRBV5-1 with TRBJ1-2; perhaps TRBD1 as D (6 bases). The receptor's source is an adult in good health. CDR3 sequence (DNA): TGCGCCAGCAGCATGACTCCAGGGGCGTTGGGAAACTATGGCTACACCTTC. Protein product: CASSMTPGALGNYGYTF.